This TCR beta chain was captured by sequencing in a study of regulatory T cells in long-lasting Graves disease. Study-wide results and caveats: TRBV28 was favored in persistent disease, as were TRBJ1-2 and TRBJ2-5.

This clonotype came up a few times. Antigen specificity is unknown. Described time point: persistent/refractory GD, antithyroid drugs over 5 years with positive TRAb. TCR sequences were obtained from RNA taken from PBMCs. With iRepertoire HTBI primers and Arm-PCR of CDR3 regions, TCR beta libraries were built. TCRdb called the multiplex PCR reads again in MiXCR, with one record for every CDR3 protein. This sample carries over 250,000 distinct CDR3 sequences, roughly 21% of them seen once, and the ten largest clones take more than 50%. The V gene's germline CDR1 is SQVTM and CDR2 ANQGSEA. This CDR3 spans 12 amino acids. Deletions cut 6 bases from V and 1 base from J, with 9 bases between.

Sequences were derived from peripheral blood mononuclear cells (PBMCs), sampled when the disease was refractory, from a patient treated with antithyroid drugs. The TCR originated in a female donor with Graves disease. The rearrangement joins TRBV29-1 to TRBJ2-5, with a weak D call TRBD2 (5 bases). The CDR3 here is CSVRRGQETQYF. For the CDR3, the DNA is TGCAGCGTGCGACGGGGCCAAGAGACCCAGTACTTC.